One T cell receptor (beta chain) is described in this entry. Its antigen remains unidentified. The sample originates from a study of beta chain features in type 1 diabetes. What was sequenced were expressed TCRB transcripts, since all of the isolated RNA had been reverse transcribed. Sequencing was performed with immunoSEQ multiplex PCR; in TCRdb, only in-frame clones are kept and a portion is missing. The table has about 290,000 clones, roughly 8% seen once; the top ten hold roughly 1%. Findings of the study overall: TCRB repertoires of naive, central memory and Treg cells appeared more similar among patients than among healthy donors.

Purity exceeded 95% in all sorted populations. This receptor was obtained from a woman younger than 30 in good health. Sequenced input: central memory CD4+ T cells from blood.

CDR3 region: CASPQGPGKDTQYF. CDR3 nucleotide sequence: TGTGCCAGCCCCCAGGGCCCTGGAAAAGATACGCAGTATTTT. V and J are TRBV6-1 and TRBJ2-3; possible D gene TRBD1, 5 bases. Germline values: CDR1 MNHNS, CDR2 SASEGT. Trimming took 8 bases from V and 5 from J, leaving 17 bases between them. The CDR3 extends over 14 amino acids.